This T cell receptor beta chain was recorded in a study of T cell responses to AZD1222 COVID-19 vaccine. Study details: Doses given second, at about 4 or about 12 weeks, were pooled.

Study findings and constraints: The donor group comprised mostly white British people and more females; the analysis possibly underestimated clonal diversity. Baseline serostatus was positive in only a handful of AZD1222 recipients. As reported, nearly half of all spike-specific TCRs target variant regions that are unmutated.

Germline values: CDR1 SQVTM, CDR2 ANQGSEA. CDR3 length: 15 residues. The junction had 1 base not matched to a gene; V was cut back by 3 bases and J by 0 bases. The assay was immunoSEQ multiplex PCR, and TCRdb's table has in-frame clones only and misses some. The table includes some 140,000 clones, approximately 93% detected once. A few counts support this clone. Its antigen is unknown. J is TRBJ2-3 and V is TRBV29-1; TRBD2 matches 12 bases. The sample was peripheral blood, taken on day 0 of AZD1222 vaccination. The sequence came from an adult in good health. The CDR3 here is CSVEGTSGSTDTQYF. The CDR3 DNA follows: TGCAGCGTTGAGGGGACTAGCGGGAGCACAGATACGCAGTATTTT.